This TCR beta chain was sequenced for a study of T-cell memory formation after mild COVID-19. Using its own MiXCR run on the 5' RACE reads, TCRdb lists one record per CDR3 protein. The sample consists of around 90,000 distinct CDR3 sequences, roughly an eighth of them appearing once. Germline assignment: CDR1 SGHRS and CDR2 YFSETQ. V was shortened by 0 bases and J by 3 bases, with 7 bases between the two germline ends. The CDR3 runs to 13 residues. The chain links TRBV5-1 to TRBJ2-7; D not certain. The TCR sequence derives from an adult woman who had mild COVID-19 (a few samples of this study predate the infection). Cell type and time point are not known. The specimen was PBMCs or a T cell subset sorted from them (not recorded which). The CDR3 loop is CASSLGSLYEQYF. Written as DNA, the CDR3 is TGCGCCAGCAGCTTGGGCTCCCTCTACGAGCAGTACTTC.